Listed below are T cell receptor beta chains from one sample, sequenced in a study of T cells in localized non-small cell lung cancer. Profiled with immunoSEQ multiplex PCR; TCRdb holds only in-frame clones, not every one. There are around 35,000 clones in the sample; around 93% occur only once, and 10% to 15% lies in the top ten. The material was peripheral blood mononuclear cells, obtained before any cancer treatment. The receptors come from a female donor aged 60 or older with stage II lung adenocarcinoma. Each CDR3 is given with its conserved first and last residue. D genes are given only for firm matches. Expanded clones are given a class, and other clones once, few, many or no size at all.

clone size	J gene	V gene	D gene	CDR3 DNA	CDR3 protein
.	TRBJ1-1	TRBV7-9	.	TGTGCCAGCAGCGTAGGAGGGGGGAGCACTGAAGCTTTCTTT	CASSVGGGSTEAFF
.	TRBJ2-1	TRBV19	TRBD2	TGTGCCAGTAGCTCGACTAGCGGGAGGGGCAATGAGCAGTTCTTC	CASSSTSGRGNEQFF
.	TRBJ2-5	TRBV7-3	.	TGTGCCAGCAGCCCCCCAGGGTCAGAGACCCAGTACTTC	CASSPPGSETQYF
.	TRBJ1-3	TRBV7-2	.	TGTGCCAGCAGCTTGTATCTGCTGAACAGGGTTAAAAGAGACACCATATATTTT	CASSLYLLNRVKRDTIYF
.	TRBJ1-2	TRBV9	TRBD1	TGTGCCAGCAGCGTAGGGGGCTCCGCGACAGGGTCGTCCTATGGCTACACCTTC	CASSVGGSATGSSYGYTF
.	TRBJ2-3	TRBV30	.	TGTGCCTGTGAACCCGGGAGAGGGGGAGATACGCAGTATTTT	CACEPGRGGDTQYF
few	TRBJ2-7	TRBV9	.	TGTGCCAGCAGCGTAGGGGCAGGGGCCTACGAGCAGTACTTC	CASSVGAGAYEQYF
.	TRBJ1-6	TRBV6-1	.	TGTGCCAGCAGTGTGGAAGGCATTAATTCACCCCTCCACTTT	CASSVEGINSPLHF
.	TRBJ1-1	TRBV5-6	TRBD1	TGTGCCAGCAGCCGGGACAGGGGAAATGAAGCTTTCTTT	CASSRDRGNEAFF
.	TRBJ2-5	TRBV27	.	TGTGCCAGCAGTTTTAAAAAGGTCCTTGCCGGGGAGACCCAGTACTTC	CASSFKKVLAGETQYF
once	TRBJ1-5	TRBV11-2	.	TGTGCCAGCAGCCTCTCCAATCAGCCCCAGCATTTT	CASSLSNQPQHF
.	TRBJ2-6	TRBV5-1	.	TGCGCCAGCAGCTCCGGCGGCTCTGGGGCCAACGTCCTGACTTTC	CASSSGGSGANVLTF
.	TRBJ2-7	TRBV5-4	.	TGTGCCAGCAGCCCCCTACAGGGCCCCTACGAGCAGTACTTC	CASSPLQGPYEQYF
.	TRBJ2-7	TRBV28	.	TGTGCCAGCAGTTTTCTTCTCTACGAGCAGTACTTC	CASSFLLYEQYF
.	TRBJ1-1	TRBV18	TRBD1	TGTGCCAGCTCACCCGGAACAGGGGCGGGGGGTCAAGCTTTCTTT	CASSPGTGAGGQAFF
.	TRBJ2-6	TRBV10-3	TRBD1	TGTGCCATCAGTCAGGGGGACAGGGAAGGGGCCAACGTCCTGACTTTC	CAISQGDREGANVLTF
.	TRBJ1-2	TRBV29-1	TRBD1	TGCAGCGTTGAAGAGGGGTTTGGGCAGGGGGGATATGGCTACACCTTC	CSVEEGFGQGGYGYTF
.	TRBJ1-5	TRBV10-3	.	TGTGCCATCAGTGACAACAATAGCAATCAGCCCCAGCATTTT	CAISDNNSNQPQHF
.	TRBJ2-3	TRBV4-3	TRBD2	TGCGCCAGCAGCCAAGTGTCAGCGGGGGGGACGCAGTATTTT	CASSQVSAGGTQYF
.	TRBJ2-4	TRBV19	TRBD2	TGTGCCAGTAGTATAGAGAGCCTAGCGGGAGGCAAAAACATTCAGTACTTC	CASSIESLAGGKNIQYF
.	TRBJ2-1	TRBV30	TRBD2	TGTGCCTTGCGAGCGGGGGTTATTGATGAGCAGTTCTTC	CALRAGVIDEQFF
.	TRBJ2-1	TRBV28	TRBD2	TGTGCCAGCAGCTTTAGCGGGGCTCTTAACAATGAGCAGTTCTTC	CASSFSGALNNEQFF
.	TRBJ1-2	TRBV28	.	TGTGCCAGCAGTCTGGAGGGGTATGGCTACACCTTC	CASSLEGYGYTF
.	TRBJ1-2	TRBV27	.	TGTGCCAGCAGTCCGCTTGCCCAGGGTGGCTACACCTTC	CASSPLAQGGYTF
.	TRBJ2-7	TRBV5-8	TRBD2	TGTGCCAGCAGCTTGCCTAGCGGGGATACCTACGAGCAGTACTTC	CASSLPSGDTYEQYF
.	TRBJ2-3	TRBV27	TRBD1	TGTGCCAGCAGTTTAGGACAGGGGGCCGCAGATACGCAGTATTTT	CASSLGQGAADTQYF
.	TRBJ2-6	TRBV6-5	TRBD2	TGTGCCAGCAGTTCCAAGCGGGGCGTCCCAAACGTCCTGACTTTC	CASSSKRGVPNVLTF
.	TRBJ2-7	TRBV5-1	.	TGCGCCAGCAGACCCGACAGCCTCTTTAACTACGAGCAGTACTTC	CASRPDSLFNYEQYF
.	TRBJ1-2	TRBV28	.	TGTGCCAGCAGTCCACCGGGCCCCTATGGCTACACCTTC	CASSPPGPYGYTF
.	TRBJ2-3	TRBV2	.	TGTGCCAGCAGTGAAGCGCGACCCACAGATACGCAGTATTTT	CASSEARPTDTQYF
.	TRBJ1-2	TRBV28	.	TGTGCCAGCAACTTGAATGGTGGGGGATACACCTTC	CASNLNGGGYTF
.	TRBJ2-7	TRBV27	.	TGTGCCAGCAGTCCCACCCCCCGGGGCGAGCAGTACTTC	CASSPTPRGEQYF
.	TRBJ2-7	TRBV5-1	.	TGCGCCAGCAGTGTGGAGGGACGGGGGTTCTACGAGCAGTACTTC	CASSVEGRGFYEQYF
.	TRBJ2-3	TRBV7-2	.	TGTGCCAGCGGGATTAGCACAGATACGCAGTATTTT	CASGISTDTQYF
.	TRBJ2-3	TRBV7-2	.	TGTGCCTCCGGGGAACAGAGCCGGAATACGCAGTATTTT	CASGEQSRNTQYF
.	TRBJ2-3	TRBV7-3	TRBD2	TGTGCCAGCAGCTTAACGTCTAGCGGAGATACGCAGTATTTT	CASSLTSSGDTQYF
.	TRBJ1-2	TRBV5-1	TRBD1	TGCGCCAGCAGCCCCTTACCCGGGACAGCCTATGGCTACACCTTC	CASSPLPGTAYGYTF
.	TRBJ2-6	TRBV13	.	TGTGCCAGCAGCGCGAAAGACTGGGCCAACGTCCTGACTTTC	CASSAKDWANVLTF
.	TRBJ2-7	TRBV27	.	TGTGCCAGCAGTTGGACTGGTGGCGAGCAGTACTTC	CASSWTGGEQYF
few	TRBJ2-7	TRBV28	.	TGTGCCAGCAGTTTTCCGGGATCAACAACCTCGCAGTACTTC	CASSFPGSTTSQYF